The T cell receptor beta chain described here comes from a study of blood T cell repertoires in COVID-19. Produced via immunoSEQ multiplex PCR; TCRdb's table is partial and in-frame only. This sample has around 160,000 clones, with around four fifths found just once. Unmatched junction bases numbered 4, after V lost 6 bases and J lost 6 bases. The CDR3 extends over 12 amino acids. In germline, CDR1 is MDHEN, CDR2 SYDVKM. The gene calls are TRBV28 and TRBJ2-7; 8 positions agree with TRBD1. The sequencing input was peripheral blood. The sequence derives from a human donor in a cohort sampled during active COVID-19. The CDR3 spells CASRGQVREQYF. The CDR3 nucleotides are TGTGCCAGCAGGGGACAGGTTCGCGAGCAGTACTTC.